These 16 T cell receptor beta chains were all obtained from the same sample, sequenced in a study of radiotherapy plus CTLA-4 blockade in lung cancer. The data were produced by immunoSEQ multiplex PCR, yet TCRdb's version contains in-frame clones alone and is incomplete. Of roughly 25,000 clones in the sample, approximately 70% were seen once. This material consisted of peripheral blood, taken from a patient treated with radiotherapy plus ipilimumab. The origin of the receptors is a human donor with non-small cell lung cancer who had stable disease on radiotherapy plus ipilimumab.

This clone has just a few counts. V usage is TRBV27 and J usage is TRBJ2-5; D gene uncertain. This CDR3 has 13 amino acids. CDR1 is MNHEY and CDR2 is SMNVEV in the germline V gene (reference sequence). V lost 3 bases to trimming and J lost 2 bases, with 7 bases between them. CDR3 loop: CASSFKAQETQYF. The CDR3 nucleotides read TGTGCCAGCAGTTTCAAGGCTCAAGAGACCCAGTACTTC.

A few counts support this clone. The chain uses TRBV11-3 and TRBJ2-7, with TRBD2 matching 14 bases. The V segment lost 4 bases and the J segment 2 bases; nucleotides outside the gene matches: 10. Germline V lookup: CDR1 SGHNT, CDR2 YENEEA. This CDR3 is 18 amino acids long. The CDR3 region is CASSWGTSGRLVAYEQYF. The DNA for the CDR3 is TGTGCCAGCAGCTGGGGGACTAGCGGGAGACTTGTGGCCTACGAGCAGTACTTC. The full variable domain, in which reference TRBV11-3 and TRBJ2-7 provide the parts outside the CDR3, is EAGVVQSPRYKIIEKKQPVAFWCNPISGHNTLYWYLQNLGQGPELLIRYENEEAVDDSQLPKDRFSAERLKGVDSTLKIQPAELGDSAVYLCASSWGTSGRLVAYEQYFGPGTRLTVT.

This clone occurred a few times. The chain is built from TRBV6-1 and TRBJ2-5, with 8 bases fitting TRBD2. There are 12 residues in the CDR3. The V and J ends lost 4 bases and 5 bases, in that order; junction bases with no gene match: 0. Germline V gives CDR1 MNHNS, CDR2 SASEGT. For the CDR3, the DNA is TGTGCCAGCAGTGGACTAGCGGAGACCCAGTACTTC. It translates to CASSGLAETQYF.

The J gene is TRBJ1-1, the V gene TRBV27; D not certain. The V end lost 6 bases, the J end lost 8 bases, and 19 bases lay between the germline ends. The germline V gene encodes CDR1 MNHEY and CDR2 SMNVEV (reference sequence). The CDR3 sequence is 14 residues long. For the CDR3, the DNA is TGTGCCAGCAGCCCAGGCCGATCCCTAGGCGAAGCTTTCTTT. Translation: CASSPGRSLGEAFF.

V gene TRBV2 combines with J gene TRBJ1-2; TRBD1 might be the D (5 bases). Germline values: CDR1 SNHLY, CDR2 FYNNEI. This CDR3 spans 12 amino acids. The V end lost 7 bases, the J end lost 8 bases, and 14 bases lay between the germline ends. The DNA for the CDR3 is TGTGCCAGCACCCTAGGGCAGGGAGGCTACACCTTC. It is translated as CASTLGQGGYTF.

The chain has TRBV20-1 and TRBJ2-7; a possible D gene is TRBD2 (5 bases). The V end was cut by 6 bases, the J end by 1 base, with 7 bases between. This CDR3 has 11 residues. Germline CDR1 reads DFQATT; CDR2 reads SNEGSKA (reference sequence). This CDR3 is CSAGGSYEQYF. For the CDR3, the DNA is TGCAGTGCCGGAGGTTCCTACGAGCAGTACTTC.

V gene TRBV5-1 combines with J gene TRBJ2-5, with 8 bases lining up with TRBD2. CDR3 size: 16 residues. Germline-derived CDR1 and CDR2 are SGHRS and YFSETQ. With V trimmed by 0 bases and J by 6 bases, 10 bases remained unmatched. Here the CDR3 DNA reads TGCGCCAGCAGCTTGGTACCCGAGCGGGAGATACAGACCCAGTACTTC. The encoded protein is CASSLVPEREIQTQYF.

The V gene is TRBV29-1, the J gene TRBJ1-1; D remains unclear. The CDR3 has 12 residues. The V gene's germline CDR1 is SQVTM and CDR2 ANQGSEA. The V end lost 7 bases, the J end lost 1 base, and 10 bases lay between the germline ends. Written as DNA, the CDR3 is TGCAGCGCACGGACGGGGAACACTGAAGCTTTCTTT. Translation: CSARTGNTEAFF.

V and J are TRBV6-1 and TRBJ2-6, with D possibly TRBD1 on 5 matching bases. The germline V gene has CDR1 MNHNS and CDR2 SASEGT. V lost 8 bases, J lost 2 bases, and 13 bases lay in between. The CDR3 contains 15 residues. In nucleotides, the CDR3 is TGTGCCAGCTCGGACAACCCCACTGGGGCCAACGTCCTGACTTTC. Translating gives CASSDNPTGANVLTF.

This clone was detected only a few times. The junction differs from germline at one of its ends, possibly a read error. This chain uses TRBV11-2 with TRBJ1-2; 8 bases align to TRBD1. CDR1 is SGHAT and CDR2 is FQNNGV in the germline V gene. This CDR3 region has 11 residues. The DNA for the CDR3 is TGTGCCAGCAGCCTCCGGACAGGGATTGACTTC. Translating gives CASSLRTGIDF.

This clone was counted a single time. V is TRBV6-1 and J is TRBJ2-3; possibly TRBD1 or TRBD2 for D (6 bases each). Germline CDR1 MNHNS, CDR2 SASEGT. Trimming stripped 11 bases from V and 9 bases from J, with 15 bases between. There are 11 residues in the CDR3. The CDR3 region has the DNA TGTGCCGCCCTGGGGGGCTTCACGCAGTATTTT. This codes for CAALGGFTQYF.

V usage is TRBV18 and J usage is TRBJ2-1; the D gene is possibly TRBD2 (6 bases). Germline CDR1 KGHSH, CDR2 LQKENI. Trimming took off 0 bases at V and 1 base at J, with 13 bases between the two ends. CDR3 length: 17 amino acids. This CDR3 is CASSPPVTSQSYNEQFF. Here the CDR3 DNA reads TGTGCCAGCTCACCACCGGTCACTAGCCAATCCTACAATGAGCAGTTCTTC.

In DNA, the CDR3 is TGTGCCAGCAGCTTGGGGACAGGTTATAATTCACCCCTCCACTTT. This codes for CASSLGTGYNSPLHF. The V and J genes are TRBV5-6 and TRBJ1-6; 7 bases are a match to TRBD1. The germline V gene encodes CDR1 SGHDT and CDR2 YYEEEE. V lost 0 bases to trimming and J lost 4 bases; unmatched junction nucleotides: 1. The length of the CDR3 is 15 residues. The whole variable domain, remainder taken from reference TRBV5-6 and TRBJ1-6, is DAGVTQSPTHLIKTRGQQVTLRCSPKSGHDTVSWYQQALGQGPQFIFQYYEEEERQRGNFPDRFSGHQFPNYSSELNVNALLLGDSALYLCASSLGTGYNSPLHFGNGTRLTVT.

This CDR3 reads CASSPDRGLRSGNTIYF. CDR3 DNA sequence: TGTGCCAGCAGCCCGGACAGGGGGCTTCGGTCTGGAAACACCATATATTTT. The chain recombines TRBV7-9 with TRBJ1-3; 11 bases align to TRBD1. J gave up 1 base and V 5 bases, and 7 bases lay outside the gene matches. Germline-derived CDR1 and CDR2 are SEHNR and FQNEAQ (reference sequence). This CDR3 is 17 amino acids long.

This rearrangement joins TRBV28 to TRBJ1-5, with 9 positions matching TRBD1. Germline lookup yields CDR1 MDHEN and CDR2 SYDVKM. The CDR3 extends over 16 amino acids. Trimming took 3 bases from V and 1 from J; bases not matched to a gene: 4. This CDR3 reads CASSLGQGRSNQPQHF. The DNA of the CDR3 is TGTGCCAGCAGTTTGGGACAGGGCCGGAGCAATCAGCCCCAGCATTTT. Filled out from reference TRBV28 and TRBJ1-5, the complete variable domain reads DVKVTQSSRYLVKRTGEKVFLECVQDMDHENMFWYRQDPGLGLRLIYFSYDVKMKEKGDIPEGYSVSREKKERFSLILESASTNQTSMYLCASSLGQGRSNQPQHFGDGTRLSIL.

The CDR3 DNA follows: TGTGCCAGCAACCTAGATAGGGCAGAGACCCAGTACTTC. The encoded protein is CASNLDRAETQYF. The chain carries TRBV7-9 and TRBJ2-5; D remains unclear. CDR3 length equals 13 residues. Germline loops: CDR1 SEHNR, CDR2 FQNEAQ (reference sequence). V was cut by 7 bases and J by 4 bases, with 13 bases left in between.